This T cell receptor (beta chain) was obtained from a study of T cell clones after liver transplantation. Study overall: Pre-transplant mixed lymphocyte reactions yielded third-party-reactive TCRbeta sequences as comparators for graft-donor-reactive sequences. At least one year of complete immunosuppression withdrawal without enzymes over twice normal defined tolerance.

Study-wide findings and caveats: The donor-reactive repertoire was only partly measurable in two subjects, lacking donor cells.

Germline CDR1 and CDR2: MNHNY and SVGAGI (reference sequence). With 6 bases removed from V and 6 bases from J, the gap between germline ends came to 19 bases. The CDR3 extends over 15 amino acids. As concerns this clone: Its antigen remains unidentified.

Measured with immunoSEQ multiplex PCR; TCRdb has only the in-frame clones, and not every one. The table records 68,000 or so clones, around 93% of them present only once. The sample was CD4+ T cells from blood, taken less than 26 months after liver transplant. The rearrangement joins TRBV6-6 to TRBJ2-3; TRBD2 is a possible D gene (6 bases). This TCR derives from a human patient who received a liver transplant. These T cells may partly come from the graft donor. The CDR3 loop is CASRTSGDARDTQYF. CDR3 DNA: TGTGCCAGCAGGACATCGGGGGACGCGCGGGATACGCAGTATTTT.